The clone carrying this T cell receptor beta chain was seen just once. The germline V gene has CDR1 SGHNT and CDR2 YENEEA. This CDR3 contains 13 residues. Trimming pared 4 bases from V and 7 bases from J, leaving 12 bases between. Participants spanned ages roughly 18 to 90 years and resided in 20 to 30 US areas. Cohort assignment relied on participant-reported clinical history. Original methodology: Using reference gene primer amplification, nucleated cell counts were estimated. Here immunoSEQ multiplex PCR was the method, and the copy in TCRdb shows in-frame clones only, minus some. V and J calls and clone size are given by that table; D and trimming were obtained from the DNA. The top ten clones hold 20% to 25% of a sample with fewer than 250,000 clones, around 87% of them seen once. The record originates from a study of blood T cell repertoires in COVID-19.

The gene calls are TRBV11-3 and TRBJ2-3; possibly TRBD2 for D (6 bases). The sequencing input was PBMCs or T cells enriched from blood (not recorded which). This clonotype originated in a woman aged 40 to 50 in a cohort exposed to, infected with or recovered from COVID-19 (not recorded which). In DNA form, the CDR3 reads TGTGCCAGCAGCTCCTCTGGGGGGAATACGCAGTATTTT. Translated, it gives CASSSSGGNTQYF. Looking up the rest from reference TRBV11-3 and TRBJ2-3 gives the full variable domain: EAGVVQSPRYKIIEKKQPVAFWCNPISGHNTLYWYLQNLGQGPELLIRYENEEAVDDSQLPKDRFSAERLKGVDSTLKIQPAELGDSAVYLCASSSSGGNTQYFGPGTRLTVL.